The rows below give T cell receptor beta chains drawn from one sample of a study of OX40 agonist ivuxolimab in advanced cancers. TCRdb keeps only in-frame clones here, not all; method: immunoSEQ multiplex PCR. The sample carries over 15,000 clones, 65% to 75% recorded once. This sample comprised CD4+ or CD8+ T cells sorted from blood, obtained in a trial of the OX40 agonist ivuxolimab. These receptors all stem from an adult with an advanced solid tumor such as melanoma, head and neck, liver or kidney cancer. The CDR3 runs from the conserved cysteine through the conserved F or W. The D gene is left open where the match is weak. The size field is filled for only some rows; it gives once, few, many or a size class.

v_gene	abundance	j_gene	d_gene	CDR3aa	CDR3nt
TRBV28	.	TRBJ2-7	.	CASSFTGYEQYF	TGTGCCAGCAGTTTTACCGGCTACGAGCAGTACTTC
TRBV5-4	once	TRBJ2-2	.	CASSLFSGELFF	TGTGCCAGCAGCTTGTTCTCCGGGGAGCTGTTTTTT
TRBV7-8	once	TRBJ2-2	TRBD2	CASSLGSGSAGELFF	TGTGCCAGCAGCTTAGGTAGCGGGAGTGCTGGGGAGCTGTTTTTT
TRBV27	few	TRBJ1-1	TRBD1	CASSFLTGSEAFF	TGTGCCAGCAGTTTCTTGACAGGGTCTGAAGCTTTCTTT
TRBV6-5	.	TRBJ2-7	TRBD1	CASSSTGGYSEQYF	TGTGCCAGCAGCTCGACAGGGGGCTATAGCGAGCAGTACTTC
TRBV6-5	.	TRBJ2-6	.	CASSPGMGGANVLTF	TGTGCCAGCAGCCCGGGGATGGGGGGGGCCAACGTCCTGACTTTC
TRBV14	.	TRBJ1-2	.	CASSLQGFGYTF	TGTGCCAGCAGCTTGCAGGGGTTTGGCTACACCTTC
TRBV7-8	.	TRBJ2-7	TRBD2	CASSLVGLAGSSYEQYF	TGTGCCAGCAGCTTAGTCGGGCTAGCGGGGAGCTCCTACGAGCAGTACTTC
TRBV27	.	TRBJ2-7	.	CASSWKQGGSYEQYF	TGTGCCAGCAGTTGGAAGCAGGGAGGCTCCTACGAGCAGTACTTC
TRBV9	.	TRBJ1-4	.	CASSEGGAQSEKLFF	TGTGCCAGCAGCGAGGGGGGGGCGCAGAGTGAAAAACTGTTTTTT
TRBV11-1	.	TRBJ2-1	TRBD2	CASSLRGGPSEQFF	TGTGCCAGCAGCTTACGGGGGGGGCCGAGTGAGCAGTTCTTC
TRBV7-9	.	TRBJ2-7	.	CASSSGYSYEQYF	TGTGCCAGCAGCAGCGGATACTCCTACGAGCAGTACTTC
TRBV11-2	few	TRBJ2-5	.	CASSIGVETQYF	TGTGCCAGCAGCATCGGCGTAGAGACCCAGTACTTC
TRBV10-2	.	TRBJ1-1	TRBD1	CASSEDRGPGGWAEAFF	TGCGCCAGCAGTGAGGACAGGGGCCCAGGGGGTTGGGCTGAAGCTTTCTTT
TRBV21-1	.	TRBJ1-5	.	CASNERQGAAEHSNQPQHF	TGTGCCAGCAACGAACGACAGGGGGCGGCCGAACATAGCAATCAGCCCCAGCATTTT
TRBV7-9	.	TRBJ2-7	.	CASSLAMGALYEQYF	TGTGCCAGCAGCTTAGCGATGGGGGCTTTATACGAGCAGTACTTC
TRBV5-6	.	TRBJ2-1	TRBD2	CASRQPTSGYNEQFF	TGTGCCAGCAGACAACCGACTAGCGGCTACAATGAGCAGTTCTTC
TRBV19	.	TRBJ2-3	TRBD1	CASTLGTASTDTQYF	TGTGCCAGTACTCTAGGGACAGCTAGCACAGATACGCAGTATTTT
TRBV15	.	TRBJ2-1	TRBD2	CATSRFAGDEQFF	TGTGCCACCAGCAGATTTGCGGGGGATGAGCAGTTCTTC
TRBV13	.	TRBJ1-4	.	CASSGRGGHEKLFF	TGTGCCAGCAGCGGGAGGGGGGGCCATGAAAAACTGTTTTTT
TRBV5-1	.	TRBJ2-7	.	CASSLGPTYEQYF	TGCGCCAGCAGCTTGGGTCCTACCTACGAGCAGTACTTC
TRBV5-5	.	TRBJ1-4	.	CASSLVAATNEKLFF	TGTGCCAGCAGCCTCGTAGCTGCAACTAATGAAAAACTGTTTTTT
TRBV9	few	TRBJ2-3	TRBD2	CASSPWTSGSTDTQYF	TGTGCCAGCAGCCCCTGGACTAGCGGAAGCACAGATACGCAGTATTTT
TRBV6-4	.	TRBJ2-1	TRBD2	CASSDPTSGYNEQFF	TGTGCCAGCAGTGACCCCACTAGCGGATACAATGAGCAGTTCTTC
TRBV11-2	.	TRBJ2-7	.	CASSLAWSHAGDEQYF	TGTGCCAGCAGCTTAGCTTGGTCGCATGCAGGAGACGAGCAGTACTTC
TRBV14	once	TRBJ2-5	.	CASSQKKRRGLSYQETQYF	TGTGCCAGCAGCCAAAAAAAAAGGAGGGGACTCTCTTACCAAGAGACCCAGTACTTC
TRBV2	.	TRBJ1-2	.	CASGDPYGYTF	TGTGCCAGCGGAGACCCCTATGGCTACACCTTC
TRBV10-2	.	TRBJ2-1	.	CASSDRGRYNEQFF	TGCGCCAGCAGTGACAGGGGCAGATACAATGAGCAGTTCTTC
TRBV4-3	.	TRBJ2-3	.	CASSQDEKDTQYF	TGCGCCAGCAGCCAAGATGAAAAAGATACGCAGTATTTT
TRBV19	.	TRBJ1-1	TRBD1	CASSRQGDVNTEAFF	TGTGCCAGTAGTCGACAGGGCGATGTGAACACTGAAGCTTTCTTT
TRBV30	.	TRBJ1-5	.	CAWSEEYTSNQPQHF	TGTGCCTGGAGTGAGGAGTATACGAGCAATCAGCCCCAGCATTTT